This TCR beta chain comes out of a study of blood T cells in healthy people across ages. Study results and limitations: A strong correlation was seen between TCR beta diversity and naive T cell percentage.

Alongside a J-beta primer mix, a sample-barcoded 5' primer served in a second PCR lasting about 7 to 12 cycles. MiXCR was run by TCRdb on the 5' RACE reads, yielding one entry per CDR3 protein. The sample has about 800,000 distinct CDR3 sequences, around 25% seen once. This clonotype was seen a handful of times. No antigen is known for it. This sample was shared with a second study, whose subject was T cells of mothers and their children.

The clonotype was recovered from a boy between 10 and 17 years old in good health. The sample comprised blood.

The CDR3 spells CASSRDSNTGELFF. Here the CDR3 DNA reads TGTGCCAGCAGTCGGGACAGCAACACCGGGGAGCTGTTTTTT. The rearrangement joins TRBV11-2 to TRBJ2-2; 7 bases map to TRBD1. CDR3 length equals 14 residues. Per germline, CDR1 SGHAT and CDR2 FQNNGV. The ends lost 6 bases at V and 2 bases at J; junction bases unmatched: 3.